This passage covers 27 T cell receptor beta chains from one sample sequenced in a study of TIL therapy for anti-PD-1-resistant metastatic lung cancer. The time point is: pre-treatment sample, taken before nivolumab and TIL therapy. This was the immunoSEQ v3 assay. Measured with immunoSEQ multiplex PCR; TCRdb has only the in-frame clones, and not every one. The data hold more than 55,000 clones, with around 69% observed a single time. Sample: blood, taken at baseline. The receptor set was obtained from a person aged 25 to 80 with non-small cell lung cancer.

The chain has TRBV7-9 and TRBJ2-7; D might be TRBD2 (5 bases). The V and J ends lost 6 bases and 4 bases respectively, with 19 bases between them. CDR1 SEHNR and CDR2 FQNEAQ come from the germline V gene (reference sequence). The CDR3 runs to 15 residues. The CDR3 region is CASSTERSTKYEQYF. CDR3 sequence (DNA): TGTGCCAGCAGTACTGAGCGGAGCACCAAATACGAGCAGTACTTC.

The V gene is TRBV7-2, the J gene TRBJ1-3; no firm D call. The germline CDR1 and CDR2 sequences are SGHTA and FQGNSA. This CDR3 has 16 amino acids. Trimming stripped 2 bases from V and 0 bases from J, with 11 bases between. The CDR3 loop reads CASSLMPQDSGNTIYF. CDR3 sequence (DNA): TGTGCCAGCAGCTTAATGCCCCAAGACTCTGGAAACACCATATATTTT.

The genes are TRBV2 and TRBJ2-3; no clear D. The V and J ends lost 8 bases and 2 bases respectively, with 8 bases between them. There are 12 residues in the CDR3. CDR1 is SNHLY and CDR2 is FYNNEI in the germline V gene. CDR3 loop: CASVDLTDTQYF. The CDR3 nucleotides read TGTGCCAGCGTGGACCTCACAGATACGCAGTATTTT.

The J gene is TRBJ1-1, the V gene TRBV5-1; possibly TRBD1 for D (5 bases). The germline CDR1 and CDR2 sequences are SGHRS and YFSETQ. This CDR3 has 14 amino acids. Trimming cost V 1 base and J 0 bases, with 7 bases left between them. CDR3 amino acids: CASSLTGLNTEAFF. CDR3 coding DNA: TGCGCCAGCAGCTTGACAGGACTGAACACTGAAGCTTTCTTT. Using reference TRBV5-1 and TRBJ1-1 for the parts outside the CDR3, the full variable domain is KAGVTQTPRYLIKTRGQQVTLSCSPISGHRSVSWYQQTPGQGLQFLFEYFSETQRNKGNFPGRFSGRQFSNSRSEMNVSTLELGDSALYLCASSLTGLNTEAFFGQGTRLTVV.

This rearrangement joins TRBV21-1 to TRBJ2-1; TRBD1 is taken as the D call from the table, unchecked against the DNA. TRBV21-1 is noted as a pseudogene. CDR3 length equals 13 residues. The CDR3 nucleotides read TGTGCCAGCAGCAAGTCAGGTCTGAATGAGCAGTTCTTC. Translating it yields CASSKSGLNEQFF.

V is TRBV6-1 and J is TRBJ2-7; possible D gene TRBD1, 6 bases. Germline CDR1 and CDR2: MNHNS and SASEGT. V was trimmed by 4 bases and J by 1 base, leaving 11 bases between them. CDR3 size: 14 residues. This CDR3 reads CASSADRYSYEQYF. CDR3 bases: TGTGCCAGCAGTGCAGACAGGTATTCCTACGAGCAGTACTTC.

The chain carries TRBV6-5 and TRBJ1-2; no clear D. CDR3 length: 13 residues. Germline V gene lookup returns CDR1 MNHEY and CDR2 SVGAGI. With 0 bases removed from V and 6 bases from J, the gap between germline ends came to 8 bases. CDR3 nucleotide sequence: TGTGCCAGCAGTTACTCAGGGTGGAATGGCTACACCTTC. Protein product: CASSYSGWNGYTF.

The V gene is TRBV19, the J gene TRBJ1-2, with 7 bases matching TRBD1. The CDR3 has 15 residues. CDR1 LNHDA and CDR2 SQIVND come from the germline V gene (reference sequence). Germline trimming cut 9 bases from V and 0 bases from J; bases unmatched to any gene: 10. The CDR3 bases are TGTGCCAGCCAGGGGGGGTCCCTCGCTAACTATGGCTACACCTTC. This sequence encodes CASQGGSLANYGYTF.

The J gene is TRBJ2-2, the V gene TRBV25-1; D remains unclear. There are 13 residues in the CDR3. V was pared by 4 bases and J by 2 bases, with 5 bases between. In germline, CDR1 is MGHDK, CDR2 SYGVNS. The CDR3 nucleotides are TGTGCCAGCAGTGCAAGTAACACCGGGGAGCTGTTTTTT. It specifies CASSASNTGELFF. The full variable domain, completed using reference TRBV25-1 and TRBJ2-2, is EADIYQTPRYLVIGTGKKITLECSQTMGHDKMYWYQQDPGMELHLIHYSYGVNSTEKGDLSSESTVSRIRTEHFPLTLESARPSHTSQYLCASSASNTGELFFGEGSRLTVL.

The chain recombines TRBV2 with TRBJ2-1; no clear D. The V end lost 6 bases, the J end lost 0 bases, and 12 bases lay between the germline ends. CDR1 is SNHLY, CDR2 FYNNEI, per germline. The CDR3 covers 15 residues. The CDR3 region has the DNA TGTGCCAGCAGCCCCCGGCAGAGCTCCTACAATGAGCAGTTCTTC. It encodes CASSPRQSSYNEQFF.

This clone was seen a handful of times. The CDR3 DNA reads TGTGCCAGCAGCCCTTCGAGGACAGGGTACGGCTACACCTTC. It specifies CASSPSRTGYGYTF. The V gene is TRBV14, the J gene TRBJ1-2, with TRBD1 matching over 8 bases. The length of the CDR3 is 14 residues. CDR1 is SGHDN and CDR2 is FVKESK in the germline V gene. V was pared by 4 bases and J by 8 bases, with 9 bases of the junction left unmatched.

J is TRBJ2-5 and V is TRBV5-1, with TRBD1 identical over 11 bases. Trimming at V came to 4 bases and at J to 4 bases, leaving 9 bases not matched to a gene. Germline V lookup: CDR1 SGHRS, CDR2 YFSETQ. The CDR3 consists of 16 residues. The CDR3 reads CASSPRTGGFAETQYF. CDR3 bases: TGCGCCAGCAGCCCGCGGACAGGGGGCTTCGCAGAGACCCAGTACTTC. Supplemented by reference TRBV5-1 and TRBJ2-5, the full variable domain reads KAGVTQTPRYLIKTRGQQVTLSCSPISGHRSVSWYQQTPGQGLQFLFEYFSETQRNKGNFPGRFSGRQFSNSRSEMNVSTLELGDSALYLCASSPRTGGFAETQYFGPGTRLLVL.

This clone occurred once. This rearrangement joins TRBV4-1 to TRBJ2-3; no definite D call. This CDR3 comprises 17 residues. Germline V gene lookup returns CDR1 MGHRA and CDR2 YSYEKL. The V end lost 1 base, the J end lost 3 bases, and 17 bases lay between the germline ends. In nucleotides, the CDR3 is TGCGCCAGCAGCCAAGGGGTAGGGCTAGATGGTACAGATACGCAGTATTTT. Amino acids: CASSQGVGLDGTDTQYF.

The chain has TRBV6-1 and TRBJ2-2; possible D gene TRBD1, 6 bases. Trimming left V 2 bases short and J 0 bases short, with 13 bases between. The CDR3 is 17 residues long. Looked up from germline, CDR1 is MNHNS and CDR2 is SASEGT. The CDR3 DNA follows: TGTGCCAGCAGTGAATCCCCGGACAGCGCGAACACCGGGGAGCTGTTTTTT. Its protein product is CASSESPDSANTGELFF.

The chain is built from TRBV15 and TRBJ2-5; D call uncertain. The CDR3 covers 13 residues. Germline V gene lookup returns CDR1 LNHNV and CDR2 YYDKDF (reference sequence). Trimming shortened V by 1 base and J by 5 bases, and 8 bases separated the two germline ends. CDR3 protein: CATSRGLGETQYF. The CDR3 nucleotides are TGTGCCACCAGCAGAGGACTGGGGGAGACCCAGTACTTC.

V is TRBV9 and J is TRBJ1-2; no firm D call. The CDR3 is 11 amino acids. CDR1 is SGDLS and CDR2 is YYNGEE in the germline V gene. Trimming removed 0 bases from V and 10 bases from J, with 7 bases in between. CDR3 sequence: CASSVGGFYTF. The CDR3 DNA is TGTGCCAGCAGCGTAGGAGGATTCTACACCTTC.

CDR3 residues: CASSKTDSYGYTF. CDR3 sequence (DNA): TGTGCCAGCAGTAAGACAGACAGCTATGGCTACACCTTC. This chain links TRBV2 with TRBJ1-2; the D gene is possibly TRBD1 (5 bases). The CDR3 has 13 amino acids. The V end lost 5 bases, the J end lost 4 bases, and 11 bases lay between the germline ends. Germline lookup yields CDR1 SNHLY and CDR2 FYNNEI. The complete variable domain, with remaining parts taken from reference TRBV2 and TRBJ1-2, reads EPEVTQTPSHQVTQMGQEVILRCVPISNHLYFYWYRQILGQKVEFLVSFYNNEISEKSEIFDDQFSVERPDGSNFTLKIRSTKLEDSAMYFCASSKTDSYGYTFGSGTRLTVV.

This chain connects TRBV5-6 to TRBJ2-7, with D perhaps TRBD2 (5 bases). The CDR3 loop spans 13 amino acids. V dropped 0 bases and J dropped 12 bases, with 16 bases sitting between them. CDR1 and CDR2 from the germline V gene are SGHDT and YYEEEE. The CDR3 here is CASSLGTLPVAYF. The CDR3 DNA sequence: TGTGCCAGCAGCTTGGGGACTCTTCCCGTGGCGTACTTC.

The chain combines TRBV5-6 with TRBJ1-1; no clear D. Per the germline V gene, CDR1 is SGHDT and CDR2 is YYEEEE. This CDR3 region has 12 residues. V dropped 2 bases and J dropped 5 bases, with 7 bases sitting between them. In DNA, the CDR3 is TGTGCCAGCAGCTTTTCCCTGACTGAAGCTTTCTTT. It is translated as CASSFSLTEAFF.

The chain recombines TRBV14 with TRBJ1-2; 7 bases map to TRBD1. The CDR3 sequence is 15 residues long. The ends lost 3 bases at V and 2 bases at J; junction bases unmatched: 6. From germline, CDR1 is SGHDN and CDR2 FVKESK. Written as DNA, the CDR3 is TGTGCCAGCAGCCACATACAGGGGTGGAACTATGGCTACACCTTC. Amino acids: CASSHIQGWNYGYTF.

The chain employs TRBV6-1 and TRBJ1-5; no reliable D call. This CDR3 contains 15 residues. The germline gives CDR1 MNHNS, CDR2 SASEGT. The V end was cut by 8 bases, the J end by 4 bases, with 18 bases between. The CDR3 loop is CASALRVFGNQPQHF. The CDR3 DNA is TGTGCCAGCGCCCTTCGGGTGTTTGGGAATCAGCCCCAGCATTTT.

This clone was seen a few times. The chain joins TRBV7-9 to TRBJ1-2, with D uncertain. Trimming removed 1 base from V and 0 bases from J, with 6 bases in between. Germline-derived CDR1 and CDR2 are SEHNR and FQNEAQ (reference sequence). This CDR3 has 14 amino acids. The CDR3 sequence: CASSLGRTNYGYTF. The CDR3 DNA sequence: TGTGCCAGCAGCTTAGGCAGAACTAACTATGGCTACACCTTC.

This clone has a single count. Here the CDR3 reads CAWSLSRSLGRAYEQYF. CDR3 DNA: TGTGCCTGGAGCCTCTCTAGATCTTTGGGCAGGGCCTACGAGCAGTACTTC. The chain joins TRBV30 to TRBJ2-7; possibly TRBD1 for D (5 bases). Trimming pared 3 bases from V and 2 bases from J, leaving 23 bases between. Per the germline V gene, CDR1 is GTSNPN and CDR2 is SVGIG (reference sequence). The length of the CDR3 is 17 residues.

This clone was seen more than once but under ten times. The chain links TRBV27 to TRBJ2-7; TRBD1 or TRBD2 may be the D gene (5 bases each). Germline V gene lookup returns CDR1 MNHEY and CDR2 SMNVEV (reference sequence). The CDR3 is 14 residues long. Trimming took off 7 bases at V and 5 bases at J, with 18 bases between the two ends. The CDR3 is CASTPLGRGDEQYF. As DNA, the CDR3 is TGTGCCAGCACCCCCCTCGGCCGGGGCGACGAGCAGTACTTC.

This CDR3 reads CASSYAGHYQETQYF. The CDR3 coding sequence is TGCGCCAGCAGCTACGCAGGACATTACCAAGAGACCCAGTACTTC. The chain employs TRBV5-1 and TRBJ2-5; perhaps TRBD1 as D (5 bases). This CDR3 is 15 amino acids long. The V gene's germline CDR1 is SGHRS and CDR2 YFSETQ. V lost 3 bases and J 0 bases, leaving 12 bases between the germline ends.

V is TRBV28 and J is TRBJ1-6; 10 bases match TRBD1. This CDR3 has 18 residues. The V and J ends lost 4 bases and 4 bases, in that order; junction bases with no gene match: 10. Germline V gene lookup returns CDR1 MDHEN and CDR2 SYDVKM. The CDR3 loop reads CASSYARQGAPYNSPLHF. CDR3 nucleotide sequence: TGTGCCAGCAGTTACGCTCGACAGGGGGCTCCGTATAATTCACCCCTCCACTTT.

This chain joins TRBV14 and TRBJ2-1; 14 nucleotides match TRBD2. Looked up from germline, CDR1 is SGHDN and CDR2 is FVKESK. V shed 5 bases and J 11 bases; nucleotides not matched to a gene: 5. The CDR3 is 14 amino acids. The CDR3 bases are TGTGCCAGCAGCTTCGGGACTAGCGGGGGACAGCAGTTCTTC. This sequence encodes CASSFGTSGGQQFF.